This record concerns one TCR beta chain sequence. Its antigen target is currently unknown. No base quality information exists; no much larger clone differs at one position. This sample was included in a study of control samples from healthy donors and cancer patients (dated by TCRdb to about 2020). As encoded in the germline V gene, CDR1 is MDHEN while CDR2 is SYDVKM. V is pared back by 8 bases and J by 0 bases, with 8 bases lying between the germline termini. From the cysteine up to the phenylalanine, the CDR3 has a length of 13 residues. Only the CDR3 DNA stays, 39 bases, in frame from base 1. Library preparation used the immunoSEQ multiplex PCR assay. Here the immuneACCESS table is served through TCRdb, limited to in-frame sequences with V and J called. Missing clones are a known gap in these copies; in checked studies unresolved V genes cover under half, and the rest lacks a known reason. For this sample there are 150,000 or so clones; around 92% appear just once. The ten largest clones add up to about 2.2% of the sample.

The TCR sequence derives from a woman between 50 and 59 years old in good health. This chain is built from TRBV28 and TRBJ1-5, and the D gene may be TRBD1, 5 bases matching. Sequences were obtained from blood. The nucleotide sequence reads as follows: TGTGCCAGCGGACACGATAGCAATCAGCCCCAGCATTTT. Its translation reads: CASGHDSNQPQHF.